One sample yielded the 19 T cell receptor beta chains listed below, sequenced in a study of identifying expanded T cells in peripheral blood. Sequenced by immunoSEQ multiplex PCR; TCRdb stores in-frame clones only, minus some. The sample contains around 47,000 clones, 82% of which appear only once. The sequenced material came from blood. These receptors originate from a person aged 18 to 70 in good health.

The rearrangement joins TRBV2 to TRBJ2-5; 7 bases map to TRBD1. V dropped 11 bases and J dropped 2; count of bases not matched to a gene: 8. The CDR3 loop spans 13 amino acids. Germline V gene data show CDR1 as SNHLY and CDR2 as FYNNEI. CDR3 in DNA: TGTGCCTCAAACCGGGACAGTCAAGAGACCCAGTACTTC. Amino acids: CASNRDSQETQYF.

Here the CDR3 reads CASSGGGANVLTF. The CDR3 DNA sequence: TGCGCCAGCAGTGGAGGCGGGGCCAACGTCCTGACTTTC. The chain carries TRBV5-1 and TRBJ2-6; possible D gene TRBD2, 5 bases. V dropped 5 bases and J dropped 4 bases, with 7 bases sitting between them. The CDR3 contains 13 residues. CDR1 is SGHRS and CDR2 is YFSETQ in the germline V gene. Variable domain in full (rest from reference TRBV5-1 and TRBJ2-6): KAGVTQTPRYLIKTRGQQVTLSCSPISGHRSVSWYQQTPGQGLQFLFEYFSETQRNKGNFPGRFSGRQFSNSRSEMNVSTLELGDSALYLCASSGGGANVLTFGAGSRLTVL.

The V gene is TRBV19, the J gene TRBJ1-1; D remains ambiguous. The CDR3 is 13 residues long. Germline CDR1 and CDR2: LNHDA and SQIVND (reference sequence). V shed 6 bases and J shed 0 bases, with 8 bases lying between them. CDR3 region: CASSGRMNTEAFF. The DNA of the CDR3 is TGTGCCAGTAGCGGGCGGATGAACACTGAAGCTTTCTTT.

This clone has more than one count but fewer than ten. The V and J genes are TRBV18 and TRBJ1-5; D possibly corresponds to TRBD1 (6 bases). Germline V gene data show CDR1 as KGHSH and CDR2 as LQKENI. The CDR3 covers 17 residues. V lost 2 bases and J lost 7, with 21 bases in between. Here the CDR3 DNA reads TGTGCCAGCTCACCAATTAGGGTCCGGGGCGGGGGCCAGCCCCAGCATTTT. It yields the protein CASSPIRVRGGGQPQHF. The variable domain in full, completed from reference TRBV18 and TRBJ1-5, reads NAGVMQNPRHLVRRRGQEARLRCSPMKGHSHVYWYRQLPEEGLKFMVYLQKENIIDESGMPKERFSAEFPKEGPSILRIQQVVRGDSAAYFCASSPIRVRGGGQPQHFGDGTRLSIL.

V is TRBV6-1 and J is TRBJ2-2; the D is unclear. The germline V gene has CDR1 MNHNS and CDR2 SASEGT. V lost 8 bases and J lost 0, with 10 bases in between. The CDR3 has 14 amino acids. The chain's CDR3 is CASGRIANTGELFF. CDR3 nucleotide sequence: TGTGCCAGCGGTCGAATCGCGAACACCGGGGAGCTGTTTTTT.

The chain combines TRBV5-1 with TRBJ1-2; 7 bases are a match to TRBD1. CDR1 and CDR2 from the germline V gene are SGHRS and YFSETQ. This CDR3 has 17 residues. V lost 4 bases to trimming and J lost 1 base; unmatched junction nucleotides: 13. The CDR3 coding sequence is TGCGCCAGCAGCCAAACAGGGGTCTCGACCCTTAACTATGGCTACACCTTC. This encodes CASSQTGVSTLNYGYTF.

J is TRBJ1-3 and V is TRBV2, with D hard to call. V dropped 3 bases and J dropped 0 bases, with 6 bases sitting between them. The CDR3 consists of 14 residues. From germline, CDR1 is SNHLY and CDR2 FYNNEI. CDR3 in amino acids: CASSERVSGNTIYF. DNA for the CDR3: TGTGCCAGCAGTGAGAGGGTCTCTGGAAACACCATATATTTT.

This clone was detected once. J is TRBJ2-7 and V is TRBV6-7; 7 nucleotides align to TRBD2. TRBV6-7 is identified as an open reading frame with a role that is uncertain. Germline trimming cut 5 bases from V and 1 base from J; bases unmatched to any gene: 11. The CDR3 loop spans 16 amino acids. This CDR3 is CASSENPGGTSYEQYV. CDR3 nucleotides: TGTGCCAGCAGTGAAAATCCGGGGGGAACTTCCTACGAGCAGTACGTC.

This chain joins TRBV2 and TRBJ2-5, with D perhaps matching TRBD1 (6 bases). V was cut by 3 bases and J by 5 bases, with 13 bases left in between. Per germline, CDR1 SNHLY and CDR2 FYNNEI. This CDR3 region has 14 residues. CDR3 protein: CASSDNRVVETQYF. DNA for the CDR3: TGTGCCAGCAGTGACAACAGGGTGGTGGAGACCCAGTACTTC.

V usage is TRBV21-1 and J usage is TRBJ1-3; the table's D call, TRBD1, was not checked against the DNA. TRBV21-1 is marked as a pseudogene. The CDR3 is made up of 16 amino acids. The CDR3 is CASSKVGQLDRNTIYF. The CDR3 DNA reads TGTGCCAGCAGCAAAGTCGGACAGTTAGATCGAAACACCATATATTTT.

The chain couples TRBV6-5 to TRBJ1-2; D is ambiguous. The CDR3 sequence is 11 residues long. Germline-derived CDR1 and CDR2 are MNHEY and SVGAGI. The V gene lost 8 bases and the J gene lost 6 bases, with 10 bases spanning the gap. The CDR3 loop reads CASGQDDGYTF. As DNA, the CDR3 is TGTGCCAGCGGGCAGGATGATGGCTACACCTTC.

The rearrangement links TRBV7-2 to TRBJ2-7, with 7 bases matching TRBD2. Trimming cost V 4 bases and J 0 bases; bases outside gene matches: 6. This CDR3 has 15 residues. The germline V gene has CDR1 SGHTA and CDR2 FQGNSA. The CDR3 DNA reads TGTGCCAGCAGCTCTACTAGCGCCCTCTCCTACGAGCAGTACTTC. It is translated as CASSSTSALSYEQYF.

This chain uses TRBV6-1 with TRBJ2-3; 10 bases agree with TRBD2. There are 14 residues in the CDR3. V shed 1 base, J shed 14 bases, and the junction held 9 bases outside the gene matches. The germline V gene encodes CDR1 MNHNS and CDR2 SASEGT. The CDR3 bases are TGTGCCAGCAGTGAAGTAACTAGCGGGGCAGTGAGGTATTTT. It encodes CASSEVTSGAVRYF.

The rearrangement uses TRBV5-1 and TRBJ2-3, with 11 bases matching TRBD2. CDR1 and CDR2 from the germline V gene are SGHRS and YFSETQ. This CDR3 spans 15 amino acids. V lost 7 bases to trimming and J lost 2 bases; unmatched junction nucleotides: 6. The CDR3 bases are TGCGCCAGCGCCTATAGCGGGGGGGCCACAGATACGCAGTATTTT. Its translation: CASAYSGGATDTQYF.

The genes are TRBV6-6 and TRBJ1-1; D not resolved. Deletions cut 5 bases from V and 1 base from J, with 11 bases between. Germline V gene data show CDR1 as MNHNY and CDR2 as SVGAGI (reference sequence). This CDR3 has 14 amino acids. CDR3 bases: TGTGCCAGCAGTCCGCCAAGGCAGAACACTGAAGCTTTCTTT. Protein product: CASSPPRQNTEAFF.

This clone was seen once. This chain links TRBV4-3 with TRBJ2-7; tentatively, D is TRBD2 (5 bases). Germline loops: CDR1 LGHNA, CDR2 YSLEER. The CDR3 runs to 15 residues. The V end lost 0 bases, the J end lost 0 bases, and 9 bases lay between the germline ends. The DNA of the CDR3 is TGCGCCAGCAGCCAAGAAAGTGACTACTCCTACGAGCAGTACTTC. Translating it yields CASSQESDYSYEQYF.

The chain is built from TRBV29-1 and TRBJ2-7; no definite D call. The V end was cut by 4 bases, the J end by 0 bases, with 10 bases between. Germline CDR1 is SQVTM and CDR2 is ANQGSEA. The CDR3 is made up of 13 amino acids. The CDR3 DNA reads as TGCAGCGTTGTCAGTGTCTCCTCCTACGAGCAGTACTTC. Amino acid sequence: CSVVSVSSYEQYF.

This clone was picked up one time. The V gene is TRBV7-6, the J gene TRBJ2-4, with 12 bases fitting TRBD1. CDR1 is SGHVS and CDR2 is FNYEAQ in the germline V gene. With V trimmed by 1 base and J by 1 base, 8 bases remained unmatched. CDR3 length: 19 residues. The CDR3 loop is CASSLDGTGGALAKNIQYF. The CDR3 DNA follows: TGTGCCAGCAGCTTAGACGGGACAGGGGGCGCGTTGGCCAAAAACATTCAGTACTTC.

The genes are TRBV7-9 and TRBJ2-5; 9 positions agree with TRBD1. V was pared by 5 bases and J by 4 bases, with 8 bases of the junction left unmatched. CDR1 and CDR2 (germline): SEHNR, FQNEAQ (reference sequence). The length of the CDR3 is 15 residues. CDR3 sequence reads: CASSLTLGQGETQYF. The CDR3 coding sequence is TGTGCCAGCAGCCTAACCCTGGGACAGGGAGAGACCCAGTACTTC. The complete variable domain, with remaining parts taken from reference TRBV7-9 and TRBJ2-5, reads DTGVSQNPRHKITKRGQNVTFRCDPISEHNRLYWYRQTLGQGPEFLTYFQNEAQLEKSRLLSDRFSAERPKGSFSTLEIQRTEQGDSAMYLCASSLTLGQGETQYFGPGTRLLVL.